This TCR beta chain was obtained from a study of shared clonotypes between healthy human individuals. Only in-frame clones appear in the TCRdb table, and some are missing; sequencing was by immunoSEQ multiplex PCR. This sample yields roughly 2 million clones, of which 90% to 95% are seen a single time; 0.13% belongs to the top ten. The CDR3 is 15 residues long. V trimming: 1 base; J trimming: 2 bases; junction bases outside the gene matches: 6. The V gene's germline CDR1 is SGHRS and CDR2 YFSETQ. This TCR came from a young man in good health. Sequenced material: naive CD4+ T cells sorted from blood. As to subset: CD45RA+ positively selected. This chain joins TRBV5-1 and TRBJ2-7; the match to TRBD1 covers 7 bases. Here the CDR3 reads CASSLLTGKAYEQYF. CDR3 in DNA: TGCGCCAGCAGCTTGTTGACAGGGAAAGCCTACGAGCAGTACTTC.